This T cell receptor (beta chain) was sequenced during a study of control samples from healthy donors and cancer patients. The protocol was immunoSEQ multiplex PCR, while the TCRdb copy is restricted to in-frame clones and leaves out a portion. Among some 97,000 clones listed, about 88% were seen once. Trimming took 4 bases from V and 3 from J, leaving 14 bases between them. Germline CDR1 SGHDN, CDR2 FVKESK. There are 15 residues in the CDR3. The sample comprised blood. The clonotype comes from a woman aged 45-65 years in good health. This sequence joins TRBV14 and TRBJ2-3, with D perhaps matching TRBD2 (6 bases). CDR3 sequence reads: CASSPGLPGTDTQYF. The DNA of the CDR3 is TGTGCCAGCAGCCCGGGACTTCCAGGGACAGATACGCAGTATTTT.